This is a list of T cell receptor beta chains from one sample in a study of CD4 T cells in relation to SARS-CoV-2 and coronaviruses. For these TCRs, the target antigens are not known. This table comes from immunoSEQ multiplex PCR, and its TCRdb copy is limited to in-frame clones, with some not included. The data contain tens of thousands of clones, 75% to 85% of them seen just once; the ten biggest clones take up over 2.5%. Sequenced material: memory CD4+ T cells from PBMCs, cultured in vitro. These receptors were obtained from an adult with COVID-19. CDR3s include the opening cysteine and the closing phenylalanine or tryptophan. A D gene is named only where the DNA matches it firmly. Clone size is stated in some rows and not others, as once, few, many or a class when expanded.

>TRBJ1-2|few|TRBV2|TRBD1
CASSVRGYGYTF
TGTGCCAGCAGCGTCAGGGGGTATGGCTACACCTTC
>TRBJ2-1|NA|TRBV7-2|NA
CASSSGGAGAGEQFF
TGTGCCAGCAGCTCTGGGGGGGCGGGAGCGGGTGAGCAGTTCTTC
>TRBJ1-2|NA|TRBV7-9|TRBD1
CASSEQGLGGYTF
TGTGCCAGCAGCGAACAGGGGTTGGGGGGCTACACCTTC
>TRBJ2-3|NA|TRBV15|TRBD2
CATNPGGSSTDTQYF
TGTGCCACAAACCCCGGCGGGAGTAGCACAGATACGCAGTATTTT
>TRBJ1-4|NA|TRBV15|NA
CATSRAGSLNEKLFF
TGTGCCACCAGCAGAGCAGGGTCCCTTAATGAAAAACTGTTTTTT
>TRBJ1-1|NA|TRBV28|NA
CASSFFEGTEAFF
TGTGCCAGCAGTTTTTTTGAGGGGACTGAAGCTTTCTTT
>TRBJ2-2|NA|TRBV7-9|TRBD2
CASSYRSGRGTGELFF
TGTGCCAGCAGCTACCGCAGCGGGAGGGGCACCGGGGAGCTGTTTTTT
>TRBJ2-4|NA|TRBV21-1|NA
CASSTGTSGRVGDKNIQYF
TGTGCCAGCAGCACTGGGACTAGCGGGAGGGTCGGGGACAAAAACATTCAGTACTTC
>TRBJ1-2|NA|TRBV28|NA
CASSYGQMEGYTF
TGTGCCAGCAGCTACGGACAGATGGAAGGCTACACCTTC
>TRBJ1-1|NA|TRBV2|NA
CASSEAPGDTEAFF
TGTGCCAGCAGTGAAGCGCCAGGGGACACTGAAGCTTTCTTT
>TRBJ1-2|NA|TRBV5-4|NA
CASSLGTQGRYTF
TGTGCCAGCAGCTTGGGGACACAGGGACGATACACCTTC
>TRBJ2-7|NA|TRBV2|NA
CASSSWGGGYEQYF
TGTGCCAGCAGTAGCTGGGGAGGGGGCTACGAGCAGTACTTC
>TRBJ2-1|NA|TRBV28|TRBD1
CAGAGTGYNEQFF
TGTGCCGGAGCCGGGACAGGATACAATGAGCAGTTCTTC
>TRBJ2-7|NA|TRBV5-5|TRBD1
CASSRDRFTYEQYF
TGTGCCAGCAGCAGGGACAGGTTCACTTACGAGCAGTACTTC
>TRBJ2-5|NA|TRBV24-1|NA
CATSEYGSEETQYF
TGTGCCACCAGTGAATACGGGAGTGAGGAGACCCAGTACTTC